The 19 T cell receptor beta chains presented below share a single source sample, sequenced in a study of T cell repertoires in cytomegalovirus infection. No antigens are known for them. TCRdb processed the reads anew with MiXCR; each CDR3 protein has one entry. The data show about 700,000 distinct CDR3 sequences, 30% to 40% seen once. Sequenced material: cultured PBMCs, taken from culture after CMV antigen stimulation. The receptors stem from a human donor in good health (CMV status not recorded). Some clones in this sample may be carry-over from other donors' samples.

This chain joins TRBV6-2 or TRBV6-3 and TRBJ2-5; either TRBD1 or TRBD2 may supply D (6 bases each). Trimming left V 6 bases short and J 5 bases short, with 19 bases between. The CDR3 runs 15 residues. Germline CDR1 MNHEY, CDR2 SVGEGT. The CDR3: CASRPRSGARETQYF. CDR3 bases: TGTGCCAGCAGGCCCCGGTCGGGGGCCAGGGAGACCCAGTACTTC.

In its sample, this clonotype was seen a few times. The chain uses TRBV7-9 and TRBJ1-4; D ambiguous. V was shortened by 5 bases and J by 6 bases, with 16 bases between the two germline ends. The germline V gene has CDR1 SEHNR and CDR2 FQNEAQ (reference sequence). The CDR3 covers 15 residues. The CDR3 spells CASSRRARGDEKLFF. The CDR3 DNA reads TGTGCCAGCAGCCGACGGGCCCGAGGAGATGAAAAACTGTTTTTT.

V and J are TRBV7-6 and TRBJ2-5, with 9 bases that match TRBD2. Germline V gene data show CDR1 as SGHVS and CDR2 as FNYEAQ. V gave up 5 bases and J gave up 5 bases; unmatched junction bases: 9. The CDR3 runs 15 residues. The DNA of the CDR3 is TGTGCCAGCAGCCCCGGACTAGCGACCCGGGAGACCCAGTACTTC. This codes for CASSPGLATRETQYF.

The chain couples TRBV20-1 to TRBJ1-3; the D is unclear. CDR1 is DFQATT and CDR2 is SNEGSKA in the germline V gene (reference sequence). V was trimmed by 1 base and J by 2 bases, leaving 6 bases between them. The CDR3 spans 13 residues. For the CDR3, the DNA is TGCAGTGCTAGAGTACCAGCTGGAAACACCATATATTTT. Protein sequence: CSARVPAGNTIYF.

V is TRBV7-9 and J is TRBJ1-3; D call uncertain. The CDR3 consists of 13 residues. V lost 6 bases to trimming and J lost 4 bases, with 10 bases between them. Per germline, CDR1 SEHNR and CDR2 FQNEAQ (reference sequence). The CDR3: CASSSYRGNTIYF. Written as DNA, the CDR3 is TGTGCCAGCAGTAGCTACCGGGGAAACACCATATATTTT.

The chain joins TRBV5-4 to TRBJ1-5, with D unresolved. The CDR3 sequence is 13 residues long. V lost 1 base and J 7 bases, leaving 9 bases between the germline ends. Germline V gene data show CDR1 as SGHNT and CDR2 as YYREEE (reference sequence). CDR3 sequence: CASSLNEGQPQHF. In nucleotides, the CDR3 is TGTGCCAGCAGCTTGAATGAGGGACAGCCCCAGCATTTT.

The chain links TRBV5-4 to TRBJ2-1; D possibly corresponds to TRBD2 (7 bases). Germline V gene sequence: CDR1 SGHNT, CDR2 YYREEE (reference sequence). Trimming pared 4 bases from V and 7 bases from J, leaving 21 bases between. The CDR3 sequence is 16 residues long. The CDR3 loop is CASSPGGHLGWNEQFF. CDR3 nucleotides: TGTGCCAGCAGCCCGGGGGGACACCTAGGGTGGAATGAGCAGTTCTTC. The full variable domain, completed using reference TRBV5-4 and TRBJ2-1, is ETGVTQSPTHLIKTRGQQVTLRCSSQSGHNTVSWYQQALGQGPQFIFQYYREEENGRGNFPPRFSGLQFPNYSSELNVNALELDDSALYLCASSPGGHLGWNEQFFGPGTRLTVL.

The V call is TRBV19, the J call TRBJ2-7, with 7 bases matching TRBD1. V was clipped by 3 bases and J by 7 bases; unmatched bases: 18. Germline V gives CDR1 LNHDA, CDR2 SQIVND (reference sequence). The CDR3 consists of 17 residues. CDR3 sequence (DNA): TGTGCCAGTAGTATCGCGGAGATAGGACAGGCCGTTGCTGAGCAGTACTTC. Its translation: CASSIAEIGQAVAEQYF. Looking up the rest from reference TRBV19 and TRBJ2-7 gives the full variable domain: DGGITQSPKYLFRKEGQNVTLSCEQNLNHDAMYWYRQDPGQGLRLIYYSQIVNDFQKGDIAEGYSVSREKKESFPLTVTSAQKNPTAFYLCASSIAEIGQAVAEQYFGPGTRLTVT.

V and J are TRBV19 and TRBJ1-4; maybe TRBD1 (5 bases). The CDR3 extends over 13 amino acids. Germline V gene sequence: CDR1 LNHDA, CDR2 SQIVND (reference sequence). V was shortened by 8 bases and J by 4 bases, with 11 bases between the two germline ends. DNA for the CDR3: TGTGCCAGTTGGGCAGGGTATAATGAAAAACTGTTTTTT. Translation: CASWAGYNEKLFF.

V usage is TRBV27 and J usage is TRBJ1-4; TRBD1 aligns across 10 bases. The CDR3 extends over 15 amino acids. Germline V lookup: CDR1 MNHEY, CDR2 SMNVEV (reference sequence). Trimming removed 2 bases from V and 8 bases from J; junction bases left unmatched: 5. The CDR3 loop is CASSLRDRGGEKLFF. CDR3 DNA: TGTGCCAGCAGTTTAAGGGACAGGGGAGGCGAAAAACTGTTTTTT.

This clonotype was found once. The chain links TRBV27 to TRBJ2-2, with TRBD2 identical over 7 bases. Losses at the gene ends were 3 bases for V and 7 bases for J; bases not matched to a gene: 5. The CDR3 contains 14 residues. Germline CDR1 reads MNHEY; CDR2 reads SMNVEV (reference sequence). CDR3 DNA sequence: TGTGCCAGCAGTTTTACTAGCGCCCTCGGGGAGCTGTTTTTT. This encodes CASSFTSALGELFF.

V usage is TRBV6-1 and J usage is TRBJ2-2; D ambiguous. The V end lost 4 bases, the J end lost 5 bases, and 11 bases lay between the germline ends. This CDR3 contains 14 residues. CDR1 and CDR2 from the germline V gene are MNHNS and SASEGT. The CDR3 is CASSVGPITGELFF. In DNA, the CDR3 is TGTGCCAGCAGTGTTGGACCGATTACCGGGGAGCTGTTTTTT.

With regard to this clonotype: A read error may account for a junction end that differs from germline. The chain combines TRBV7-8 with TRBJ2-5; 10 nucleotides line up with TRBD2. The CDR3 is 15 residues long. Germline CDR1 and CDR2: SGHVS and FQNEAQ. The CDR3 loop is CASSLVAGGGEAQYF. The CDR3 coding sequence is TGTGCCAGCAGCTTAGTAGCGGGAGGAGGAGAGGCCCAGTACTTC.

V usage is TRBV7-6 and J usage is TRBJ2-1; 8 bases fit TRBD1. Germline V gene data show CDR1 as SGHVS and CDR2 as FNYEAQ. The CDR3 consists of 11 residues. Trimming cost V 5 bases and J 15 bases; bases outside gene matches: 6. The CDR3 DNA reads TGTGCCAGCAGCCTTACAGGGGGGTTGTTCTTC. Translated, it gives CASSLTGGLFF.

The chain uses TRBV12-3 or TRBV12-4 and TRBJ2-1; 9 bases map to TRBD2. This CDR3 has 14 residues. V lost 5 bases to trimming and J lost 8 bases; unmatched junction nucleotides: 7. CDR3 sequence: CASSPAGGLDEQFF. The CDR3 nucleotides are TGTGCCAGCAGTCCCGCGGGGGGGCTCGATGAGCAGTTCTTC.

The chain carries TRBV11-2 and TRBJ2-1; D gene ambiguous. The ends were cut back, 0 bases at V and 8 bases at J, with 5 bases in the middle. CDR1 is SGHAT and CDR2 is FQNNGV in the germline V gene. The CDR3 covers 12 residues. The CDR3 spells CASSLDSYEQFF. The CDR3 DNA is TGTGCCAGCAGCTTAGACTCATATGAGCAGTTCTTC.

The table lists this clonotype with many counts. The chain links TRBV7-2 to TRBJ2-1, with 7 bases identical to TRBD2. Trimming removed 2 bases from V and 7 bases from J; junction bases left unmatched: 8. The length of the CDR3 is 15 residues. Germline loops: CDR1 SGHTA, CDR2 FQGNSA. The CDR3 nucleotides read TGTGCCAGCAGCTTATCCCGGACTAGTTGGAATGAGCAGTTCTTC. Translation: CASSLSRTSWNEQFF.

This clonotype showed up just a few times. V is TRBV27 and J is TRBJ2-7, with D hard to call. With 2 bases removed from V and 7 bases from J, the gap between germline ends came to 12 bases. This CDR3 is built from 13 residues. CDR1 MNHEY and CDR2 SMNVEV come from the germline V gene (reference sequence). The CDR3 nucleotides are TGTGCCAGCAGTTTAAGGGTCAATATGGAGCAGTACTTC. It encodes CASSLRVNMEQYF.

This clonotype has a count of ten or more. The chain uses TRBV7-2 and TRBJ2-2, with 7 bases aligning to TRBD2. Looked up from germline, CDR1 is SGHTA and CDR2 is FQGNSA. The V and J ends lost 6 bases and 4 bases, in that order; junction bases with no gene match: 14. The CDR3 extends over 17 amino acids. CDR3 amino acids: CASRPRRGEVGTGELFF. The CDR3 DNA reads as TGTGCCAGCAGACCTCGACGGGGGGAGGTCGGCACCGGGGAGCTGTTTTTT.